Sequencing of this T cell receptor (beta chain) was carried out in a study of fetal regulatory T cell absence and autoimmunity. In the study overall: IPEX patients had exocrine pancreas autoimmunity without clinical diabetes. General study results and limits: Compared with cord blood, pancreas showed oligoclonal TCR enrichment, some clones over 80-fold.

About this clone itself: Its cognate antigen is unknown.

The survey-level immunoSEQ assay was used. Using immunoSEQ multiplex PCR, the repertoire was profiled, and TCRdb retains in-frame clones only, with some absent. The repertoire holds more than 85,000 clones, around 72% seen once, with roughly 2% in the top ten. V shed 4 bases and J shed 4 bases, with 6 bases lying between them. The CDR3 has 12 amino acids. Per germline, CDR1 KGHSH and CDR2 LQKENI. The clonotype comes from a male donor with IPEX syndrome. Sequenced sample: pancreas tissue. This chain links TRBV18 with TRBJ2-3; tentatively, D is TRBD1 (6 bases). For the CDR3, the DNA is TGTGCCAGCTCACACAGGGCAGATACGCAGTATTTT. It encodes CASSHRADTQYF.